These 8 T cell receptor beta chains came from one sample sequenced in a study of shared clonotypes between healthy human individuals. Clones were sequenced by immunoSEQ multiplex PCR, and TCRdb holds only the in-frame ones, with some missing. The data show 2.3 million or so clones, over 90% seen once. The material sequenced was naive CD4+ T cells from PBMCs. The subset here: CD45RA+ positively selected. The receptor source for this set is a man aged 18-30 years in good health. Some clones in this sample may be carry-over from other donors' samples.

This chain uses TRBV7-3 with TRBJ2-5; D not certain. Trimming took off 2 bases at V and 0 bases at J, with 10 bases between the two ends. The germline V gene encodes CDR1 SGHTA and CDR2 FQGTGA. The CDR3 spans 15 residues. CDR3 sequence reads: CASSLLPSNQETQYF. CDR3 nucleotides: TGTGCCAGCAGCTTACTCCCCAGCAACCAAGAGACCCAGTACTTC.

V and J are TRBV28 and TRBJ2-7, with 8 bases identical to TRBD2. V shed 6 bases and J 6 bases; nucleotides not matched to a gene: 19. The V gene's germline CDR1 is MDHEN and CDR2 SYDVKM. The CDR3 spans 17 residues. The CDR3 loop is CASSRDPIPRGGLEQYF. The DNA for the CDR3 is TGTGCCAGCAGCCGAGATCCAATTCCCCGGGGGGGTCTCGAGCAGTACTTC. Based on the CDR3 plus reference TRBV28 and TRBJ2-7, the full variable domain is DVKVTQSSRYLVKRTGEKVFLECVQDMDHENMFWYRQDPGLGLRLIYFSYDVKMKEKGDIPEGYSVSREKKERFSLILESASTNQTSMYLCASSRDPIPRGGLEQYFGPGTRLTVT.

The rearrangement joins TRBV25-1 to TRBJ2-4, with D unresolved. Germline loops: CDR1 MGHDK, CDR2 SYGVNS. Trimming stripped 4 bases from V and 0 bases from J, with 7 bases between. The CDR3 is made up of 14 amino acids. CDR3 in amino acids: CASSVVRAKNIQYF. Here the CDR3 DNA reads TGTGCCAGCAGTGTTGTAAGAGCCAAAAACATTCAGTACTTC.

Note on this clone: Additional DNA sequences in this sample encode the identical CDR3. The chain employs TRBV18 and TRBJ2-5; D is possibly TRBD2 (6 bases). The CDR3 spans 15 residues. The germline CDR1 and CDR2 sequences are KGHSH and LQKENI. Trimming took off 0 bases at V and 1 base at J, with 9 bases between the two ends. For the CDR3, the DNA is TGTGCCAGCTCACCACCGGCGGGGATCCAAGAGACCCAGTACTTC. Protein product: CASSPPAGIQETQYF.

J is TRBJ2-5 and V is TRBV9, with a weak D call TRBD1 (6 bases). The CDR3 loop spans 14 amino acids. V lost 0 bases and J 6 bases, leaving 12 bases between the germline ends. The V gene's germline CDR1 is SGDLS and CDR2 YYNGEE. DNA for the CDR3: TGTGCCAGCAGCGTAGATTGGGGGCAGAAGACCCAGTACTTC. It encodes CASSVDWGQKTQYF. Full variable domain (missing parts from reference TRBV9 and TRBJ2-5): DSGVTQTPKHLITATGQRVTLRCSPRSGDLSVYWYQQSLDQGLQFLIQYYNGEERAKGNILERFSAQQFPDLHSELNLSSLELGDSALYFCASSVDWGQKTQYFGPGTRLLVL.

The gene calls are TRBV7-2 and TRBJ1-2, with 8 bases lining up with TRBD1. The germline gives CDR1 SGHTA, CDR2 FQGNSA. The CDR3 has 16 amino acids. The ends lost 5 bases at V and 0 bases at J; junction bases unmatched: 8. The chain's CDR3 is CASSTAPGQANYGYTF. CDR3 in DNA: TGTGCCAGCAGCACGGCCCCGGGACAGGCTAACTATGGCTACACCTTC.

This sequence joins TRBV7-9 and TRBJ1-3; no firm D call. Trimming stripped 2 bases from V and 6 bases from J, with 5 bases between. CDR1 SEHNR and CDR2 FQNEAQ come from the germline V gene (reference sequence). The CDR3 runs 12 residues. The CDR3: CASSLLENTIYF. CDR3 sequence (DNA): TGTGCCAGCAGCTTACTGGAAAACACCATATATTTT.

Comments on this clone: The same CDR3 also results from other DNA sequences found in this sample. J is TRBJ2-3 and V is TRBV18; TRBD1 might be the D (5 bases). Germline V gene lookup returns CDR1 KGHSH and CDR2 LQKENI. There are 14 residues in the CDR3. Trimming removed 3 bases at V and 4 bases at J, with 11 bases between. The CDR3 region has the DNA TGTGCCAGCTCACCGGGCAGGGTCGCAGATACGCAGTATTTT. This sequence encodes CASSPGRVADTQYF.